The 22 T cell receptor beta chains reported below all come from one sample, sequenced in a study of shared clonotypes between healthy human individuals. The protocol was immunoSEQ multiplex PCR, while the TCRdb copy is restricted to in-frame clones and leaves out a portion. This table has over 2 million clones, 85% to 95% appearing once. The sample was naive CD4+ T cells sorted from blood. Subset noted: CD45RA+ positively selected. The source of these receptors is a man younger than 35 in good health.

This chain uses TRBV2 with TRBJ1-1; D unclear. The CDR3 has 13 amino acids. Trimming took 4 bases from V and 4 from J, leaving 10 bases between them. Germline assignment: CDR1 SNHLY and CDR2 FYNNEI. The CDR3 bases are TGTGCCAGCAGTGCGATCGTGGGCACTGAAGCTTTCTTT. Translation: CASSAIVGTEAFF. Together with reference TRBV2 and TRBJ1-1, the CDR3 gives the full variable domain: EPEVTQTPSHQVTQMGQEVILRCVPISNHLYFYWYRQILGQKVEFLVSFYNNEISEKSEIFDDQFSVERPDGSNFTLKIRSTKLEDSAMYFCASSAIVGTEAFFGQGTRLTVV.

The chain couples TRBV11-2 to TRBJ2-7, with TRBD2 matching 13 bases. Germline V CDR1 and CDR2: SGHAT, FQNNGV. The V segment lost 4 bases and the J segment 6 bases; nucleotides outside the gene matches: 6. The CDR3 runs to 15 residues. The CDR3 region has the DNA TGTGCCAGCAGCTGGACTAGCGGGAGCTTGGGCGAGCAGTACTTC. This sequence encodes CASSWTSGSLGEQYF.

This chain uses TRBV11-3 with TRBJ2-3; perhaps TRBD1 as D (6 bases). CDR3 length: 15 amino acids. V was shortened by 5 bases and J by 0 bases, with 12 bases between the two germline ends. Germline V gene sequence: CDR1 SGHNT, CDR2 YENEEA. This chain's CDR3 is CASSLDSSSTDTQYF. DNA of the CDR3: TGTGCCAGCAGCCTGGACAGTTCTAGCACAGATACGCAGTATTTT.

This clone came up a few times. The identical CDR3 is also encoded by other nucleotide sequences in the sample. This chain connects TRBV9 to TRBJ1-2; D gene unclear. Germline V gene lookup returns CDR1 SGDLS and CDR2 YYNGEE. This CDR3 has 12 amino acids. V was trimmed by 0 bases and J by 1 base, leaving 1 base between them. The chain's CDR3 is CASSVDNYGYTF. The DNA for the CDR3 is TGTGCCAGCAGCGTAGATAACTATGGCTACACCTTC.

The genes are TRBV28 and TRBJ2-7; 8 positions match TRBD1. The junction had 12 bases not matched to a gene; V was cut back by 10 bases and J by 4 bases. In germline, CDR1 is MDHEN, CDR2 SYDVKM. The length of the CDR3 is 14 residues. The CDR3 sequence is CATQGATALYEQYF. The CDR3 nucleotides read TGTGCCACCCAGGGGGCGACAGCCTTGTACGAGCAGTACTTC.

The J gene is TRBJ1-6, the V gene TRBV7-3, with D maybe TRBD1 (6 bases). V lost 5 bases to trimming and J lost 7 bases, with 15 bases between them. Germline V CDR1 and CDR2: SGHTA, FQGTGA. CDR3 length: 15 residues. The CDR3 nucleotides read TGTGCCAGCAGCGAAAGTGGGGGCGGCAATTCACCCCTCCACTTT. This gives the protein CASSESGGGNSPLHF.

The J gene is TRBJ1-5, the V gene TRBV2; D unresolved. The V gene's germline CDR1 is SNHLY and CDR2 FYNNEI. The V gene lost 4 bases and the J gene lost 7 bases, with 8 bases spanning the gap. The CDR3 is 12 amino acids. The CDR3 DNA reads as TGTGCCAGCAGTGTTGCGAGCCAGCCCCAGCATTTT. It codes for CASSVASQPQHF.

This clone was seen a single time. Written as DNA, the CDR3 is TGTGCCAGCAGTTCACTCACGGGACAGATCTTCTACGAGCAGTACTTC. Residues: CASSSLTGQIFYEQYF. The J gene is TRBJ2-7, the V gene TRBV28; TRBD1 agrees at 7 bases. Unmatched junction bases numbered 12, after V lost 4 bases and J lost 3 bases. CDR1 and CDR2 from the germline V gene are MDHEN and SYDVKM. The CDR3 has 16 amino acids.

The V gene is TRBV7-2, the J gene TRBJ1-5; TRBD1 might be the D (5 bases). The length of the CDR3 is 14 residues. CDR1 is SGHTA, CDR2 FQGNSA, per germline. Deletions cut 5 bases from V and 4 bases from J, with 12 bases between. For the CDR3, the DNA is TGTGCCAGCAGCCCCTTCGGGGGGAATCAGCCCCAGCATTTT. Its protein product is CASSPFGGNQPQHF.

This clone was observed once. CDR3: CASSARLQRADTQYF. CDR3 coding DNA: TGCGCCAGCAGCGCCAGACTTCAACGGGCAGATACGCAGTATTTT. The chain joins TRBV5-1 to TRBJ2-3; unclear D gene. The CDR3 sequence is 15 residues long. Per germline, CDR1 SGHRS and CDR2 YFSETQ. Trimming left V 4 bases short and J 4 bases short, with 16 bases between.

This clone was detected only a few times. Other DNA sequences in this sample translate to the same CDR3. The chain carries TRBV11-3 and TRBJ1-2; the match to TRBD1 covers 8 bases. The CDR3 extends over 15 amino acids. J lost 3 bases, V lost 5 bases, and 8 bases had no gene match. From germline, CDR1 is SGHNT and CDR2 YENEEA. This CDR3 reads CASSLRQGFDYGYTF. The DNA for the CDR3 is TGTGCCAGCAGCCTAAGACAGGGGTTTGACTATGGCTACACCTTC.

This chain connects TRBV28 to TRBJ1-4; 11 bases fit TRBD1. The CDR3 contains 17 residues. Germline CDR1 and CDR2: MDHEN and SYDVKM. The V and J ends lost 4 bases and 2 bases, in that order; junction bases with no gene match: 6. The CDR3, as DNA: TGTGCCAGCAGTTCGGGGACAGGGGGAGGCACTAATGAAAAACTGTTTTTT. Its protein product is CASSSGTGGGTNEKLFF.

With regard to this clone: Distinct nucleotide sequences in the sample also encode this CDR3. The chain links TRBV10-3 to TRBJ2-7, with D perhaps given as TRBD1 or TRBD2 (5 bases each). Trimming pared 2 bases from V and 2 bases from J, leaving 7 bases between. CDR3 length: 13 residues. Germline V gene sequence: CDR1 ENHRY, CDR2 SYGVKD. The chain's CDR3 is CAISEGGTYEQYF. In nucleotides, the CDR3 is TGTGCCATCAGTGAGGGGGGAACCTACGAGCAGTACTTC.

V gene TRBV5-4 combines with J gene TRBJ1-1; unclear D gene. Germline values: CDR1 SGHNT, CDR2 YYREEE (reference sequence). The ends were cut back, 4 bases at V and 8 bases at J, with 15 bases in the middle. The CDR3 sequence is 13 residues long. The CDR3 loop is CASSTEAGAEAFF. For the CDR3, the DNA is TGTGCCAGCAGCACGGAGGCTGGAGCCGAAGCTTTCTTT.

The V call is TRBV11-2, the J call TRBJ2-7, with 14 bases identical to TRBD2. The CDR3 is 16 amino acids. The germline gives CDR1 SGHAT, CDR2 FQNNGV. The trim removed 5 bases at V and 3 bases at J, leaving 6 bases unmatched. The CDR3 DNA is TGTGCCAGCAGCCCCGGGACTAGCGGGAGATACTACGAGCAGTACTTC. Translated: CASSPGTSGRYYEQYF.

The J gene is TRBJ1-4, the V gene TRBV6-5, with 7 bases fitting TRBD1. This CDR3 comprises 15 residues. V shed 9 bases and J 0 bases; nucleotides not matched to a gene: 7. CDR1 and CDR2 from the germline V gene are MNHEY and SVGAGI. In nucleotides, the CDR3 is TGTGCCAGTAAGATAACAGGGGCAACTAATGAAAAACTGTTTTTT. Amino acid sequence: CASKITGATNEKLFF.

The chain is built from TRBV30 and TRBJ1-1; D unclear. The CDR3 contains 11 residues. With 6 bases removed from V and 5 bases from J, the gap between germline ends came to 10 bases. Germline V gene sequence: CDR1 GTSNPN, CDR2 SVGIG (reference sequence). CDR3 DNA: TGTGCCTGTCAAAGTCCGACTGAAGCTTTCTTT. It translates to CACQSPTEAFF.

V usage is TRBV27 and J usage is TRBJ2-3; 14 bases match TRBD2. V lost 5 bases to trimming and J lost 5 bases; unmatched junction nucleotides: 3. Germline CDR1 and CDR2: MNHEY and SMNVEV (reference sequence). The CDR3 runs to 15 residues. For the CDR3, the DNA is TGTGCCAGCAGTCGCGGGACTAGCGGGAGAGATACGCAGTATTTT. Translated: CASSRGTSGRDTQYF.

This clone has just one count. The chain links TRBV6-5 to TRBJ1-4; possibly TRBD1 for D (5 bases). This CDR3 region has 15 residues. V dropped 2 bases and J dropped 6 bases, with 13 bases sitting between them. From germline, CDR1 is MNHEY and CDR2 SVGAGI. As DNA, the CDR3 is TGTGCCAGCAGTTACCTCCGGGACTTCCATGAAAAACTGTTTTTT. Its translation is CASSYLRDFHEKLFF.

The chain carries TRBV6-1 and TRBJ1-5; D is perhaps TRBD1 (5 bases). The CDR3 is 16 amino acids. Between the trimmed V and J ends, which lost 4 bases and 0 bases, there was a span of 13 bases. The germline CDR1 and CDR2 sequences are MNHNS and SASEGT. The CDR3 DNA reads as TGTGCCAGCAGTGCACTGTGGGGCTTTAGCAATCAGCCCCAGCATTTT. Protein: CASSALWGFSNQPQHF.

Notes on this clone: This CDR3 is also generated by other DNA sequences in the sample. This chain links TRBV6-1 with TRBJ2-6; possible D gene TRBD2, 5 bases. CDR3 length equals 14 residues. Trimming removed 6 bases from V and 1 base from J, with 7 bases in between. The germline V gene has CDR1 MNHNS and CDR2 SASEGT. CDR3 region: CASRTGSGANVLTF. In nucleotides, the CDR3 is TGTGCCAGCAGAACGGGGTCTGGGGCCAACGTCCTGACTTTC.

The chain employs TRBV11-2 and TRBJ2-7; D might be TRBD2 (5 bases). Trimming took off 5 bases at V and 6 bases at J, with 17 bases between the two ends. Germline CDR1 SGHAT, CDR2 FQNNGV. This CDR3 is 14 amino acids long. In DNA, the CDR3 is TGTGCCAGCAGCCGAAATGTAGCGCCCCTCGAGCAGTACTTC. Translation gives CASSRNVAPLEQYF. The whole variable domain, remainder taken from reference TRBV11-2 and TRBJ2-7, is EAGVAQSPRYKIIEKRQSVAFWCNPISGHATLYWYQQILGQGPKLLIQFQNNGVVDDSQLPKDRFSAERLKGVDSTLKIQPAKLEDSAVYLCASSRNVAPLEQYFGPGTRLTVT.